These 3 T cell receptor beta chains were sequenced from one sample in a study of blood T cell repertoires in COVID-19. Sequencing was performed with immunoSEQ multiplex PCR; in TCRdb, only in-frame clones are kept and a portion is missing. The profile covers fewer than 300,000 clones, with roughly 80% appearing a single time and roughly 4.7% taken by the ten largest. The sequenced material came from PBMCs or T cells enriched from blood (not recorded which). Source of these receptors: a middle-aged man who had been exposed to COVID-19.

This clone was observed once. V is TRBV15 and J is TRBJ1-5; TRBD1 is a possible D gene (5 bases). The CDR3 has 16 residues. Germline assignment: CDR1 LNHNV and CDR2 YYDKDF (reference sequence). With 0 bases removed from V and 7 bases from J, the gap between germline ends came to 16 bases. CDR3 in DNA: TGTGCCACCAGCAGAGATCAGGGCCCGGGAGGCCAGCCCCAGCATTTT. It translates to CATSRDQGPGGQPQHF.

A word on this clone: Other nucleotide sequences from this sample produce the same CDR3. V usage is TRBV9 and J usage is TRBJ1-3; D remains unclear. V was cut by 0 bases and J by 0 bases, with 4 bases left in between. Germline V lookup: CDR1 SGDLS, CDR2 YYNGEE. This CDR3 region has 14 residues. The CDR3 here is CASSVGSSGNTIYF. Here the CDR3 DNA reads TGTGCCAGCAGCGTAGGCAGCTCTGGAAACACCATATATTTT.

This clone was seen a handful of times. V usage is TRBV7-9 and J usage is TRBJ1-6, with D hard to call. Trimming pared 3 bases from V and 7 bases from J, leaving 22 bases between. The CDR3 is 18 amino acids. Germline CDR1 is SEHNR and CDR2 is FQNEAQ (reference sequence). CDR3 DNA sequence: TGTGCCAGCAGCTTCCCCCTCCCCAGCTATGGGGAGAATTCACCCCTCCACTTT. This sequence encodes CASSFPLPSYGENSPLHF.